Listed below are T cell receptor beta chains from one sample, sequenced in a study of graft-versus-host responses after intestinal transplantation. Measured with immunoSEQ multiplex PCR; TCRdb has only the in-frame clones, and not every one. The profile shows about 13,000 clones, 84% of them singletons. Sequences were derived from PBMCs, sampled after intestinal transplantation. Receptors were obtained from a human patient who received an intestinal transplant, so some T cells may come from the graft donor. Both conserved end residues are part of each CDR3. The order of the fields is V gene, clone size, CDR3 length, D gene, J gene, CDR3 protein, CDR3 DNA. D genes are given only for firm matches. Some rows mark clone size as missing; the rest say once, few, many or name a class of expanded clone.

TRBV4-1	.	13	.	TRBJ1-1	CASSQGQNTEAFF	TGCGCCAGCAGCCAAGGACAGAACACTGAAGCTTTCTTT
TRBV29-1	.	13	TRBD1	TRBJ1-2	CSVVRQGAGGYTF	TGCAGCGTTGTTAGGCAGGGGGCAGGTGGCTACACCTTC
TRBV30	.	14	.	TRBJ2-3	CAWSVGRKGDTQYF	TGTGCCTGGAGTGTAGGGCGAAAAGGAGATACGCAGTATTTT
TRBV9	few	16	TRBD1	TRBJ1-4	CASSSNPTGANEKLFF	TGTGCCAGCAGCTCGAACCCGACAGGGGCGAATGAAAAACTGTTTTTT
TRBV6-1	.	15	.	TRBJ1-5	CASRMGAGRDQPQHF	TGTGCCAGCAGGATGGGCGCCGGTCGTGATCAGCCCCAGCATTTT
TRBV10-3	.	15	.	TRBJ1-5	CAISESGTGNQPQHF	TGTGCCATCAGTGAGTCAGGGACGGGCAATCAGCCCCAGCATTTT
TRBV19	.	15	.	TRBJ1-2	CASSPQNVEDYGYTF	TGTGCCAGTAGTCCGCAAAATGTTGAGGACTATGGCTACACCTTC
TRBV9	.	19	TRBD1	TRBJ1-5	CASSVPPGQGTHSNQPQHF	TGTGCCAGCAGCGTTCCACCGGGACAGGGGACACATAGCAATCAGCCCCAGCATTTT
TRBV18	.	14	.	TRBJ2-7	CASSPEGRFYEQYF	TGTGCCAGCTCACCAGAGGGGAGATTCTACGAGCAGTACTTC
TRBV9	.	13	.	TRBJ2-1	CASSARGFNEQFF	TGTGCCAGCAGCGCAAGGGGTTTTAATGAGCAGTTCTTC
TRBV27	.	16	TRBD1	TRBJ1-6	CASSLLIRDRGSPLHF	TGTGCCAGCAGTTTATTAATTAGGGACAGGGGTTCACCCCTCCACTTT
TRBV19	few	15	.	TRBJ1-1	CASRIRQFMNTEAFF	TGTGCCAGTAGAATTCGACAGTTTATGAACACTGAAGCTTTCTTT
TRBV2	.	14	.	TRBJ1-2	CASKREQGYYGYTF	TGTGCCAGCAAAAGGGAACAGGGCTACTATGGCTACACCTTC
TRBV5-1	once	14	.	TRBJ2-3	CASSRDPSTDTQYF	TGCGCCAGCAGTCGAGATCCTAGCACAGATACGCAGTATTTT
TRBV5-6	.	16	TRBD2	TRBJ2-1	CASSLLSGRASNEQFF	TGTGCCAGCAGCTTGCTTAGCGGGAGGGCGAGCAATGAGCAGTTCTTC
TRBV27	.	14	TRBD1	TRBJ1-5	CASGVQGARQPQHF	TGTGCCAGCGGGGTACAGGGGGCTAGGCAGCCCCAGCATTTT
TRBV15	few	15	TRBD1	TRBJ1-4	CATSSPRQGAEKLFF	TGTGCCACCAGCAGTCCGAGACAGGGGGCGGAAAAACTGTTTTTT
TRBV6-5	.	13	TRBD1	TRBJ2-5	CASSYSTGGTQYF	TGTGCCAGCAGTTATTCTACAGGGGGGACCCAGTACTTC
TRBV30	.	18	TRBD1	TRBJ1-5	CAWTPATGSFDSNQPQHF	TGTGCCTGGACTCCGGCGACAGGGAGTTTCGACAGCAATCAGCCCCAGCATTTT
TRBV28	few	17	TRBD2	TRBJ2-2	CASSTRLARFYTGELFF	TGTGCCAGCAGTACCCGACTAGCGAGGTTTTACACCGGGGAGCTGTTTTTT
TRBV6-1	.	15	.	TRBJ2-2	CASSPRGPYTGELFF	TGTGCCAGCAGCCCCAGGGGTCCTTACACCGGGGAGCTGTTTTTT
TRBV27	once	13	.	TRBJ2-7	CASSLGKAYEQYF	TGTGCCAGCAGTTTAGGCAAGGCCTACGAGCAGTACTTC
TRBV5-1	.	11	.	TRBJ2-7	CASSPPYEQYF	TGCGCCAGCAGCCCGCCGTACGAGCAGTACTTC
TRBV10-3	.	14	.	TRBJ2-4	CAISETAAKNIQYF	TGTGCCATCAGTGAAACAGCAGCCAAAAACATTCAGTACTTC
TRBV13	once	15	TRBD1	TRBJ2-7	CASSLPPGQGNEQYF	TGTGCCAGCAGCTTACCCCCCGGACAGGGGAACGAGCAGTACTTC
TRBV30	.	12	.	TRBJ1-2	CAWSVYSYGYTF	TGTGCCTGGAGTGTATACAGCTATGGCTACACCTTC
TRBV7-9	.	13	TRBD1	TRBJ1-2	CASSPGQGYGYTF	TGTGCCAGCAGTCCGGGACAGGGGTATGGCTACACCTTC
TRBV27	.	13	.	TRBJ2-7	CASSFNSGYEQYF	TGTGCCAGCAGTTTTAATAGCGGCTACGAGCAGTACTTC
TRBV2	.	14	.	TRBJ1-1	CASSEALSVTEAFF	TGTGCCAGCAGTGAAGCGCTTTCAGTGACTGAAGCTTTCTTT
TRBV5-1	.	15	TRBD2	TRBJ2-5	CASSPGLAGVETQYF	TGCGCCAGCAGCCCCGGACTAGCGGGAGTAGAGACCCAGTACTTC
TRBV18	.	14	.	TRBJ1-1	CASSPRVENTEAFF	TGTGCCAGCTCACCCCGGGTGGAGAACACTGAAGCTTTCTTT
TRBV27	.	15	TRBD1	TRBJ1-2	CASTNIGQGGLGYTF	TGTGCCAGCACCAATATAGGACAGGGTGGACTTGGCTACACCTTC
TRBV7-9	.	18	TRBD2	TRBJ2-7	CASSSMTSGSRGSYEQYF	TGTGCCAGCAGCTCCATGACTAGCGGGAGTCGTGGCTCCTACGAGCAGTACTTC
TRBV4-1	.	15	.	TRBJ2-7	CASSQDQGKAYEQYF	TGCGCCAGCAGCCAAGATCAAGGGAAGGCCTACGAGCAGTACTTC
TRBV5-1	.	13	TRBD2	TRBJ2-1	CASSLGLAPRMVF	TGCGCCAGCAGCTTGGGACTAGCGCCCCGCATGGTCTTC
TRBV6-6	.	13	.	TRBJ2-3	CASSYDHTDTQYF	TGTGCCAGCAGTTACGACCACACAGATACGCAGTATTTT
TRBV6-4	.	14	TRBD2	TRBJ2-1	CASSEAGANNEQFF	TGTGCCAGCAGTGAAGCGGGGGCAAACAATGAGCAGTTCTTC
TRBV27	few	15	TRBD1	TRBJ1-6	CASSYDGTGFGPLHF	TGTGCCAGCAGTTACGACGGGACAGGGTTCGGGCCCCTCCACTTT
TRBV28	.	16	TRBD2	TRBJ2-5	CASSSGLAGPQETQYF	TGTGCCAGCAGTTCAGGACTAGCGGGACCACAAGAGACCCAGTACTTC
TRBV19	.	16	TRBD1	TRBJ1-2	CASSISGTARVYGYTF	TGTGCCAGTAGTATAAGTGGGACAGCAAGAGTCTATGGCTACACCTTC